This TCR beta chain is from a study of cytomegalovirus exposure and HLA in healthy donors (dated by TCRdb to about 2017). About the study as a whole: An earlier analysis of some 550 of the donors reported 250 to 300 Gb of sequence data and more than 90 million unique TCR beta sequences from roughly 200 million T cells. A later analysis re-examined previously published TCR beta repertoires from just over 650 donors and added high-resolution HLA genotyping to investigate patterns of TCR occurrence. All discovery cohort repertoires had been generated on a single sequencing platform. An early release covering over 500 HLA-typed donors comprised about 300 gigabases of sequencing data and 65 million to 100 million unique TCR sequences. The study aimed to test whether signatures of past pathogen exposure could be identified by cataloging public T cell receptors. Because of strong linkage in the cohort, roughly five DR-DQ haplotypes were treated as single units for association and clustering. High-throughput TCR immunosequencing, statistical association of individual TCRs with disease status, and machine learning were combined to predict cytomegalovirus infection status. A later genetic analysis took genome-wide SNP genotypes for 398 of the 666 donors and used that subset as a discovery cohort. An earlier analysis of around 580 of the donors used high-throughput TCR beta sequencing to judge whether each TCR beta V gene segment behaved as functional or pseudogenic. The later analysis used no new phenotypic data to find candidate immune exposures, relying instead on TCR beta sequences and their occurrence across donors. Donor age, sex, ethnicity and CMV serostatus were collected together with the repertoire data. Typing coverage differed by locus: A, B, C, DRB1 and DQB1 were typed in roughly 620-640 donors, DQA1 in 522, DPA1 in around 610, and DPB1 in around 490. Class I and class II HLA loci were covered by the typing at four-digit resolution. A separate validation cohort of approximately 120 different subjects was used in addition to the roughly 670-subject first cohort. Among the 398 genotyped donors, more than 70% belonged to the genetic ancestry cluster associated with self-reported Caucasian donors. Across approximately 400 genotyped donors of the cohort, an average of approximately 200,000 unique TCR beta nucleotide sequences per donor were sequenced, and roughly 20% of those sequences were non-productive. The study profiled the T cell repertoires of around 700 subjects by immunosequencing and related them to cytomegalovirus serostatus.

Overall results and qualifications from the work: Some IMGT-functional V segments, including TRBV6-2 and TRBV6-3, could not be distinguished by the 87-base-pair reads and were therefore excluded. HLA typing was unavailable for some donors at each locus, so association tests used only the typed subset. In a later genetic analysis, a missense DCLRE1C variant was associated with V-gene and J-gene trimming of TCR beta chains, and the association was replicated in an independent cohort. A cluster of highly shared sequence variants was judged likely to be a technical artifact of the sequencing pipeline. A further reported finding was that TCR beta sequences accurately predicted the HLA-A and HLA-B alleles for most subjects in the first cohort. In the study, around 150 TCR beta chains were listed as associated with cytomegalovirus. In a later analysis, TCR association rates were found to vary across HLA loci, with the most associated TCRs seen for DRB1 alleles and the fewest for HLA-C alleles. Assigning TCR associations to individual alleles was difficult when HLA alleles, especially DR and DQ, strongly co-occurred. The only immune exposure information available for the cohort was CMV serostatus. Broadly in line with IMGT annotations, most TCR beta V segments showed up in productive rearrangements about 90% or about 30% of the time in an earlier analysis of 450 to 750 of the donors. In a later analysis, 16,951 TCR beta sequences were associated with specific HLA alleles at a false discovery rate of 0.05. In both the original and validation cohorts, the classifier was reported to diagnose cytomegalovirus status with high specificity and sensitivity. Correlated functional status among segregating V segments might be attributable to linkage disequilibrium, but an unknown experimental factor could not be ruled out. The earlier analysis of fewer than 750 of the donors excluded some 15 rarely observed V segments, including chromosome 9 orphons, because counts were too low. According to the authors, the approach could potentially be generalized to other disease states and immunological phenotypes. Compared with the roughly 720-donor mean, donors in an Asian-associated ancestry cluster had fewer N-insertions in productive TCRs, according to a later genetic analysis. This cohort had only TCR beta chains sequenced, and the lack of alpha or paired-chain data limited which features could be detected. In vitro tests confirmed that a few of the cytomegalovirus-associated TCR beta chains recognize cytomegalovirus antigens. Most CMV-associated TCR beta chains appeared to be HLA-restricted in a later analysis, and the HLA associations seemed to be driven largely by CMV exposure. Sequencing depth was assumed to be roughly uniform across donors in the presence/absence analyses, though that assumption may not hold. Most TCR sequences were observed very rarely across donors, whereas some public TCRs were present in many individuals. In a later analysis, several top co-occurrence clusters were reported to appear linked to parvovirus B19, influenza, CMV and Epstein-Barr virus. In a later analysis, HLA-associated TCR beta chains showed more clonal expansion and lower generation probabilities than non-associated chains that were equally common.

Library construction relied on the immunoSEQ multiplex PCR assay. The multiplex PCR relied on a mix of 60 forward primers for TCR Vbeta segments and 13 reverse primers for TCR Jbeta segments. The CDR3 region of rearranged TCR beta genes was amplified from genomic DNA with a multiplex PCR assay. The amplified TCR beta libraries were sequenced on the Illumina HiSeq System as 87-base-pair reads. As for the authors' bioinformatics: A later analysis counted approximately 74 million unique TCR beta chains across the 500 to 850 repertoires, and 9 million to 14 million of these chains were shared by at least two donors. Raw reads were error-corrected and collapsed into unique sequences with a nearest-neighbor algorithm that merged closely related sequences to remove PCR and sequencing errors. CDR3 sequences were aligned to IMGT reference sequences to assign V, D and J gene segments. Each retained sequence needed at least a six-nucleotide match to both a V gene segment and a J gene segment. Rearrangements were classified as productive when the CDR3 lacked stop codons and remained in frame with V and J, and all other rearrangements were classified as non-productive. CDR3 was defined according to IMGT convention as the region running from the second conserved V-encoded cysteine to the conserved J-encoded phenylalanine. In an earlier analysis of roughly 610 of the donors, sequences lacking an unambiguous match to a single V gene segment were excluded. An earlier analysis of approximately 590 of the donors classified V segments as functional when productive rearrangements were above 56.7% and as segregating when the standard deviation between donors was above 5%. A statistical classification framework was developed to diagnose cytomegalovirus status using the catalog of TCR beta chain sequences. A later analysis assigned V and J genes by comparing TCR nucleotide sequences with IMGT/GENE-DB human TR gene sequences. In a later analysis, CDR3 sequences and most-parsimonious VDJ recombination scenarios were assigned using the TCRdist pipeline. In a later analysis, every TCR beta chain was defined by the combination of its CDR3 amino acid sequence and its V-gene family, and reads without a unique V-gene family were dropped. To address suspected cross-contamination and a sequencing artifact, a later analysis removed 592 highly shared, low-generation-probability nucleotide sequences. For each public chain, a later analysis derived a clonal expansion index from normalized ranks of inferred template counts within each repertoire. A later analysis computed generation probabilities with a VDJ recombination model fitted to out-of-frame rearrangements, and checked the results against IGoR. Hypergeometric tests were used in a later analysis to score TCR-TCR, TCR-HLA and TCR-CMV co-occurrence, with a repertoire-size bias correction applied to the TCR pairs. A later analysis estimated false discovery rates by permuting HLA or CMV assignments 20 times. In a later analysis, co-occurring TCRs were grouped using DBSCAN, with TCRdist sequence similarity added in when clustering inside HLA-allele-positive subsets. For co-occurrence clustering, repertoires with fewer than 30,000 or more than 120,000 public chains were excluded, along with four to six repertoires with anomalous nucleotide sharing. Here the immuneACCESS table is served through TCRdb, limited to in-frame sequences with V and J called. Missing clones are a known gap in these copies; in checked studies unresolved V genes cover under half, and the rest lacks a known reason. D and trimming come from the DNA, and the V and J calls and clone size come from that table. The sample yields about 120,000 clones; 80% to 90% were counted once. The ten largest account for approximately 3.8% of the sample.

This clone was seen a handful of times. No cognate antigen has been identified for it. No base quality information exists; no much larger clone differs at one position. The cohort consisted of 670 or so healthy bone marrow donors. All cohort members were sampled while nominally healthy, although unrecorded immune exposures were likely present. The donor tested CMV seropositive and was one of the 289 seropositive cohort members. A peripheral blood sample was provided by each donor, and peripheral blood mononuclear cells were used for TCR beta sequencing. The Qiagen DNeasy Blood Extraction Kit was used to extract genomic DNA from the blood cell samples. From the germline V gene, CDR1 is SGHRS and CDR2 is YFSETQ. The CDR3 contains 19 residues, cysteine and phenylalanine counted. CDR3 DNA is the only sequence kept; it has 57 bases, read in frame from the first base. V and J are trimmed by 1 base and 4 bases, and the gene matches miss 14 bases of the junction.

This receptor chain uses TRBV5-1 and TRBJ2-3, and TRBD2 aligns with 11 junction nucleotides. The source is a middle-aged woman in good health and CMV-seropositive. The sample consisted of PBMCs. At the DNA level, the sequence is TGCGCCAGCAGCTTGTCTACTACTAGCGGGAGTAGTCTCTCAGATACGCAGTATTTT. It codes for CASSLSTTSGSSLSDTQYF.